Each of the 20 T cell receptor beta chains below was sequenced from the same sample in a study of TIL therapy for anti-PD-1-resistant metastatic lung cancer. The libraries were made with immunoSEQ v3. Sequencing was performed with immunoSEQ multiplex PCR; in TCRdb, only in-frame clones are kept and a portion is missing. The sample contains about 100,000 clones, around 71% of which appear only once. Time point meaning: pre-treatment sample, taken before nivolumab and TIL therapy. Tumor tissue came from excised metastases, mostly pleural nodules or supraclavicular lymph nodes. This sample comprised tumor tissue, obtained at baseline. All receptors come from a person between 25 and 79 years old with non-small cell lung cancer.

This clone was detected only a few times. This chain joins TRBV12-3 or TRBV12-4 and TRBJ1-5; the D is unclear. CDR3 size: 13 residues. Trimming stripped 6 bases from V and 7 bases from J, with 13 bases between. CDR3 protein: CASSLESVQPQHF. CDR3 nucleotide sequence: TGTGCCAGCAGCCTCGAATCGGTCCAGCCCCAGCATTTT.

This chain connects TRBV9 to TRBJ1-2; D is unresolved. Between the trimmed V and J ends, which lost 6 bases and 1 base, there was a span of 7 bases. The CDR3 consists of 12 residues. CDR1 is SGDLS and CDR2 is YYNGEE in the germline V gene. CDR3 in amino acids: CASTANNYGYTF. CDR3 nucleotides: TGTGCCAGCACAGCGAATAACTATGGCTACACCTTC.

This clone has at least ten counts. The genes are TRBV30 and TRBJ2-7; TRBD1 matches at 7 bases. Germline-derived CDR1 and CDR2 are GTSNPN and SVGIG (reference sequence). This CDR3 region has 15 residues. V was pared by 2 bases and J by 3 bases, with 10 bases of the junction left unmatched. CDR3 amino acids: CAWSLADRELYEQYF. The CDR3 DNA is TGTGCCTGGAGTCTCGCCGACAGGGAACTCTACGAGCAGTACTTC.

The chain joins TRBV2 to TRBJ1-6, with D unresolved. CDR3 length: 14 amino acids. Looked up from germline, CDR1 is SNHLY and CDR2 is FYNNEI. V lost 5 bases and J lost 5, with 10 bases in between. CDR3 sequence reads: CASSKDWDNSPLHF. The CDR3 DNA reads TGTGCCAGCAGTAAGGACTGGGATAATTCACCCCTCCACTTT.

The chain joins TRBV6-5 to TRBJ1-4; 10 bases align to TRBD1. Germline CDR1 reads MNHEY; CDR2 reads SVGAGI. V dropped 0 bases and J dropped 7; count of bases not matched to a gene: 5. There are 16 residues in the CDR3. The CDR3: CASSYSRTGGGEKLFF. CDR3 nucleotides: TGTGCCAGCAGTTACTCTCGGACAGGGGGTGGTGAAAAACTGTTTTTT.

V is TRBV6-5 and J is TRBJ2-7; a weak D match, TRBD1 (6 bases). V was shortened by 0 bases and J by 7 bases, with 13 bases between the two germline ends. The length of the CDR3 is 14 residues. The germline V gene encodes CDR1 MNHEY and CDR2 SVGAGI. The CDR3 spells CASSYSNTGSEQYF. The CDR3 region has the DNA TGTGCCAGCAGTTACTCGAATACAGGGAGTGAGCAGTACTTC.

The chain is built from TRBV19 and TRBJ2-2; D might be TRBD1 or TRBD2, each matching 5 bases. V was pared by 6 bases and J by 5 bases, with 7 bases between. CDR1 and CDR2 from the germline V gene are LNHDA and SQIVND (reference sequence). CDR3 size: 12 residues. The DNA of the CDR3 is TGTGCCAGTAGGAGGGGTACCGGGGAGCTGTTTTTT. The encoded protein is CASRRGTGELFF.

The count of this clone is one. The rearrangement joins TRBV5-1 to TRBJ2-7; possible D gene TRBD1, 5 bases. There are 13 residues in the CDR3. CDR1 and CDR2 from the germline V gene are SGHRS and YFSETQ. V lost 8 bases to trimming and J lost 1 base, with 13 bases between them. The CDR3 nucleotides read TGCGCCAGTGGATCCCAGGGTTCCTACGAGCAGTACTTC. Residues: CASGSQGSYEQYF.

The chain recombines TRBV5-1 with TRBJ1-3, with 8 bases lining up with TRBD1. The germline CDR1 and CDR2 sequences are SGHRS and YFSETQ. The CDR3 loop spans 15 amino acids. After removal of 0 bases from V and 7 bases from J, the junction contained 6 bases not matched to a gene. CDR3 residues: CASSLGQGAGNTIYF. The CDR3 DNA sequence: TGCGCCAGCAGCTTGGGGCAGGGGGCCGGTAACACCATATATTTT. Full variable domain (remainder filled in from reference TRBV5-1 and TRBJ1-3): KAGVTQTPRYLIKTRGQQVTLSCSPISGHRSVSWYQQTPGQGLQFLFEYFSETQRNKGNFPGRFSGRQFSNSRSEMNVSTLELGDSALYLCASSLGQGAGNTIYFGEGSWLTVV.

This clone was detected only a few times. The V gene is TRBV28, the J gene TRBJ2-3; 7 nucleotides agree with TRBD1. The CDR3 is 15 amino acids. V was clipped by 5 bases and J by 3 bases; unmatched bases: 8. Germline V gives CDR1 MDHEN, CDR2 SYDVKM. In nucleotides, the CDR3 is TGTGCCAGCAGTGACCGGGACAGTCAGACAGATACGCAGTATTTT. This translates into CASSDRDSQTDTQYF.

This clone was recorded a few times. The identical CDR3 is also encoded by other nucleotide sequences in the sample. This chain uses TRBV30 with TRBJ1-5, with D perhaps matching TRBD1 (5 bases). The CDR3 totals 13 residues. The germline V gene encodes CDR1 GTSNPN and CDR2 SVGIG (reference sequence). Trimming pared 0 bases from V and 2 bases from J, leaving 5 bases between. The CDR3 here is CAWSVQGNQPQHF. CDR3 nucleotide sequence: TGTGCCTGGAGTGTACAGGGCAATCAGCCCCAGCATTTT.

The chain employs TRBV25-1 and TRBJ1-2; TRBD1 might be the D (5 bases). The V end lost 2 bases, the J end lost 8 bases, and 15 bases lay between the germline ends. The CDR3 runs 14 residues. CDR1 and CDR2 (germline): MGHDK, SYGVNS. The CDR3 sequence: CASSEAWAGGGYTF. CDR3 coding DNA: TGTGCCAGCAGTGAAGCCTGGGCGGGGGGAGGCTACACCTTC.

This chain links TRBV6-4 with TRBJ2-1; 7 bases map to TRBD1. Trimming took 6 bases from V and 9 from J; bases not matched to a gene: 14. The CDR3 spans 15 residues. Germline CDR1 reads MRHNA; CDR2 reads SNTAGT. CDR3 region: CASSELGGGFGEQFF. The CDR3 region has the DNA TGTGCCAGCAGCGAGCTAGGGGGCGGTTTCGGTGAGCAGTTCTTC.

This clone was picked up one time. The chain uses TRBV7-6 and TRBJ2-7; TRBD2 matches at 7 bases. Trimming removed 1 base from V and 0 bases from J; junction bases left unmatched: 6. CDR3 length: 16 amino acids. The germline V gene encodes CDR1 SGHVS and CDR2 FNYEAQ. DNA for the CDR3: TGTGCCAGCAGCTTAGGATCTGGGGGGGGCTCCTACGAGCAGTACTTC. It specifies CASSLGSGGGSYEQYF.

The chain joins TRBV25-1 to TRBJ2-7; a possible D gene is TRBD1 (6 bases). Germline V gives CDR1 MGHDK, CDR2 SYGVNS. The CDR3 runs to 11 residues. Trimming removed 10 bases from V and 3 bases from J, with 10 bases in between. This chain's CDR3 is CATGTFYEQYF. The DNA for the CDR3 is TGTGCCACCGGGACATTCTACGAGCAGTACTTC.

This clone showed up just a few times. The rearrangement joins TRBV7-6 to TRBJ1-5; TRBD1 matches 9 bases. This CDR3 contains 15 residues. The germline gives CDR1 SGHVS, CDR2 FNYEAQ. V lost 6 bases and J lost 5; bases outside the gene matches: 8. The CDR3 DNA reads as TGTGCCAGCAGTCTTCTGGGACAGGGTTATCAGCCCCAGCATTTT. Protein sequence: CASSLLGQGYQPQHF.

This clone is a singleton in its sample. The chain is built from TRBV5-8 and TRBJ2-7; D gene uncertain. V lost 2 bases and J lost 3, with 3 bases in between. Germline V gives CDR1 SGHTS, CDR2 YDEGEE. This CDR3 has 11 amino acids. CDR3 DNA: TGTGCCAGCAGCTTCTACTACGAGCAGTACTTC. Its protein product is CASSFYYEQYF.

This clone showed up just once. The chain carries TRBV9 and TRBJ2-5; 7 bases fit TRBD1. The CDR3 consists of 15 residues. Germline V gene sequence: CDR1 SGDLS, CDR2 YYNGEE. V shed 3 bases, J shed 4 bases, and the junction held 9 bases outside the gene matches. CDR3 DNA: TGTGCCAGCAGCGAAAGGGACAGTCTTTTAGAGACCCAGTACTTC. Its protein is CASSERDSLLETQYF.

V gene TRBV19 combines with J gene TRBJ2-1; the D call may be TRBD1 or TRBD2 (5 bases each). The V end lost 0 bases, the J end lost 4 bases, and 13 bases lay between the germline ends. This CDR3 is 16 amino acids long. Germline CDR1 is LNHDA and CDR2 is SQIVND (reference sequence). This CDR3 reads CASSIDAGTVYNEQFF. The DNA of the CDR3 is TGTGCCAGTAGTATAGACGCCGGGACGGTTTACAATGAGCAGTTCTTC.

The V call is TRBV5-5, the J call TRBJ1-2, with TRBD1 identical over 10 bases. Germline-derived CDR1 and CDR2 are SGHKS and YYEKEE (reference sequence). V was pared by 5 bases and J by 5 bases, with 6 bases of the junction left unmatched. CDR3 length equals 14 residues. As DNA, the CDR3 is TGTGCCAGCAGTTGGGACAGGGGAAGGTATGGCTACACCTTC. This translates into CASSWDRGRYGYTF.